What follows describes a single TCR beta chain. What it binds is unknown. The data are from a study of shared clonotypes between healthy human individuals. About the study: Donors, aged 18 to 49, were a couple of women and three men. Three plates were used per donor for CD4 naive, three for CD4 memory, two for CD8 naive and one for CD8 memory.

CD45RO-negative CD8 cells positively selected for CCR7 made up the naive population, which excluded terminally differentiated effector memory CD45RA+ cells. Study-level results: Sampling covered blood only; tissue repertoires likely differ. Read depth was anticipated to influence clonotype sharing among donors.

The protocol was immunoSEQ multiplex PCR, while the TCRdb copy is restricted to in-frame clones and leaves out a portion. The sample shows some 2,100,000 clones, roughly 91% of them seen only once. The CDR3 extends over 14 amino acids. Germline V gene data show CDR1 as SGHRS and CDR2 as YFSETQ. V lost 4 bases, J lost 1 base, and 2 bases stayed unmatched. This TCR was sampled from a young man in good health. Some clones in this sample may be carry-over from other donors' samples. The sequenced sample consisted of naive CD8+ T cells from PBMCs. The V and J genes are TRBV5-1 and TRBJ2-1; 7 positions agree with TRBD1. The CDR3 protein is CASSQGQSYNEQFF. The CDR3 nucleotides read TGCGCCAGCAGCCAGGGACAGTCCTACAATGAGCAGTTCTTC.